The entry below gives a single T cell receptor beta chain sequence along with its context. The sample belongs to a study of control samples from healthy donors and cancer patients. Using immunoSEQ multiplex PCR, the repertoire was profiled, and TCRdb retains in-frame clones only, with some absent. The table has some 120,000 clones, roughly nine tenths seen once. V dropped 3 bases and J dropped 5 bases, with 13 bases sitting between them. The CDR3 has 14 amino acids. Germline assignment: CDR1 LGHNA and CDR2 YNFKEQ. The rearrangement joins TRBV4-2 to TRBJ2-5, with a tentative D call TRBD1 (6 bases). This clonotype was obtained from a woman in her forties or fifties with colorectal cancer. Material for sequencing was PBMCs. CDR3 sequence (DNA): TGTGCCAGCAGCCAGGAACAGGGTCCGGAGACCCAGTACTTC. Its translation is CASSQEQGPETQYF.